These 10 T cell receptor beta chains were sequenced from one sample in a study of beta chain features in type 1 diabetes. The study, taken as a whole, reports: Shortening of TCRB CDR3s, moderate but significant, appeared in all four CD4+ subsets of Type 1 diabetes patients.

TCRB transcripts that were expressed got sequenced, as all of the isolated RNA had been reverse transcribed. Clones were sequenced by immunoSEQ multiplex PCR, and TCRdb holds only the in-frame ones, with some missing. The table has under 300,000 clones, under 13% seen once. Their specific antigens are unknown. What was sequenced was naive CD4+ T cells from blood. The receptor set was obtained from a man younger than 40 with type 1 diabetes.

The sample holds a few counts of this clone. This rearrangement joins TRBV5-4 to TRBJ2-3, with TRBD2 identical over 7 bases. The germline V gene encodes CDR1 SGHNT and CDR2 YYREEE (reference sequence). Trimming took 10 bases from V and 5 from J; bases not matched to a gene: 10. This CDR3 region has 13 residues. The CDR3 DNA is TGTGCCGTTGCGGGGCGGGGGATAGATACGCAGTATTTT. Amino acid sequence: CAVAGRGIDTQYF.

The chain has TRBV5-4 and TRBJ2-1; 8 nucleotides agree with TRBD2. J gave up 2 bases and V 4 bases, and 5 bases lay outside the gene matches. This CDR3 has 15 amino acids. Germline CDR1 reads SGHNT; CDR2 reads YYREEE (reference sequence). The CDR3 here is CASSRSGDPYNEQFF. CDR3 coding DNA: TGTGCCAGCAGCCGTAGCGGGGACCCCTACAATGAGCAGTTCTTC.

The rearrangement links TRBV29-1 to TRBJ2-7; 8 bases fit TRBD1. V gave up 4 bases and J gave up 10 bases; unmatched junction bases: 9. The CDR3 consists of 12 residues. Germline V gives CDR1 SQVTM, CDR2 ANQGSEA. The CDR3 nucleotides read TGCAGCGTTGGAACGGACAGGGCCAGACAGTACTTC. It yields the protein CSVGTDRARQYF.

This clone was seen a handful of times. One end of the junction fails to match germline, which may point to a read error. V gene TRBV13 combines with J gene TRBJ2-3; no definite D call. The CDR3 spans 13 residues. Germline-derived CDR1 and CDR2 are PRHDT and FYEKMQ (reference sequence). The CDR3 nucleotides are TGTGCCAGCCGCTTCGGTAGCACAGATACGCAGTATTTT. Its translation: CASRFGSTDTQYF.

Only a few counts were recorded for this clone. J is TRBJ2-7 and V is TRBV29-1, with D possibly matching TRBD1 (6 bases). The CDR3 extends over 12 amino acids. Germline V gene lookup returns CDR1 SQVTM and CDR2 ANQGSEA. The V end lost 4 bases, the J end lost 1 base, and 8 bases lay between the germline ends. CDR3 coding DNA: TGCAGCGTTGCCGGACAGTCCTACGAGCAGTACTTC. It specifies CSVAGQSYEQYF.

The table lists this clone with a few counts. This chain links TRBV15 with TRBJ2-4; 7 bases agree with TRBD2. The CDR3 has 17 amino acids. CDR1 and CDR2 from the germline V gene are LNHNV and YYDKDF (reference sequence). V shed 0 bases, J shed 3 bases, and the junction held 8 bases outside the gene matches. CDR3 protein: CATSRDPGRGSKNIQYF. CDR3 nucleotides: TGTGCCACCAGCAGAGATCCGGGGCGGGGGAGCAAAAACATTCAGTACTTC.

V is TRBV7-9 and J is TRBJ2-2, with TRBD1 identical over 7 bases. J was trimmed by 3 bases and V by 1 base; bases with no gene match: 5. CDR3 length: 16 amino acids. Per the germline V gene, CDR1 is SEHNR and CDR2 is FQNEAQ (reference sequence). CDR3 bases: TGTGCCAGCAGCTTAGGGGACAGCCCTTACACCGGGGAGCTGTTTTTT. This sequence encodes CASSLGDSPYTGELFF.

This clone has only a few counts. CDR3 protein: CASSVQGNYGYTF. CDR3 sequence (DNA): TGTGCCAGCTCGGTACAGGGGAACTATGGCTACACCTTC. V and J are TRBV7-3 and TRBJ1-2; 7 nucleotides align to TRBD1. Germline values: CDR1 SGHTA, CDR2 FQGTGA. CDR3 length equals 13 residues. Trimming took 8 bases from V and 2 from J; bases not matched to a gene: 5.

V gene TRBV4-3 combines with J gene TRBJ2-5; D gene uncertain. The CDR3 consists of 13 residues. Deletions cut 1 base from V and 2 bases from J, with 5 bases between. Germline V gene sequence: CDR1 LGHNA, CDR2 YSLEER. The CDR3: CASSQAQQETQYF. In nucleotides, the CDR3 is TGCGCCAGCAGCCAAGCCCAGCAAGAGACCCAGTACTTC.

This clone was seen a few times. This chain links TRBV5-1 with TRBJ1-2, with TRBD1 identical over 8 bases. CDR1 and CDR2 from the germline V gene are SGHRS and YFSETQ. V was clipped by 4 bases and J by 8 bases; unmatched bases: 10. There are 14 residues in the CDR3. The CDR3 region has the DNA TGCGCCAGCAGCACCGGGGACAGGTTGTCGGGCTACACCTTC. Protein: CASSTGDRLSGYTF.